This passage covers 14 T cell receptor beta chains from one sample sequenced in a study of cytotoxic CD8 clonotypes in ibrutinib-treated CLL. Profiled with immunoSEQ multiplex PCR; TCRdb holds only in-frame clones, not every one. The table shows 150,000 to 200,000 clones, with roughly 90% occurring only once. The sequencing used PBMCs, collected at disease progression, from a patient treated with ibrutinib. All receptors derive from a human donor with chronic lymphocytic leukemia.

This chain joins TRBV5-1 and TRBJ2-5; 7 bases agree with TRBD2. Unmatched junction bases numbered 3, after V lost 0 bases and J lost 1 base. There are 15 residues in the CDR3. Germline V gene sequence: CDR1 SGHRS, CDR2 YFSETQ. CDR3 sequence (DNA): TGCGCCAGCAGCTTGGAGGCGGGAGCCCAAGAGACCCAGTACTTC. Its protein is CASSLEAGAQETQYF.

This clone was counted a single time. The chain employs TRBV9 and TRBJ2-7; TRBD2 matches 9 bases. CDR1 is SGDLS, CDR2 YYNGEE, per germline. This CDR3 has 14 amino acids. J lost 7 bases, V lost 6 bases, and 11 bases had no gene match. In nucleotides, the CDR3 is TGTGCCAGCACCTTTAGCGGGAGTGCCGGGGAGCAGTACTTC. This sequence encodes CASTFSGSAGEQYF.

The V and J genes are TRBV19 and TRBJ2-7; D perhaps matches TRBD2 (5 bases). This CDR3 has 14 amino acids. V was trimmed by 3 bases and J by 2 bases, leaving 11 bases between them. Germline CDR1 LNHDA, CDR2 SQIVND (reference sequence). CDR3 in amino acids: CASSMIERPYEQYF. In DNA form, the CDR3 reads TGTGCCAGTAGTATGATTGAGCGGCCCTACGAGCAGTACTTC.

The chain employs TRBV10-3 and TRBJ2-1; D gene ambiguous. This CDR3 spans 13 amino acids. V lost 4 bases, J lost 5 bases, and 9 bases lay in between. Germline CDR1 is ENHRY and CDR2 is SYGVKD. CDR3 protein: CAISVDTNNEQFF. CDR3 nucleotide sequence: TGTGCCATCAGTGTTGACACCAACAATGAGCAGTTCTTC.

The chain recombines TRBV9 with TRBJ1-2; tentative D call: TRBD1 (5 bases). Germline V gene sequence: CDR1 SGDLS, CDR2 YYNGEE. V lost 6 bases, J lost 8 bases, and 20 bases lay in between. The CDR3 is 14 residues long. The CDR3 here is CASTREEGGAGYTF. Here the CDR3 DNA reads TGTGCCAGCACCCGCGAAGAGGGCGGGGCCGGCTACACCTTC. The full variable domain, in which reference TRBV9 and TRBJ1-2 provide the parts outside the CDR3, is DSGVTQTPKHLITATGQRVTLRCSPRSGDLSVYWYQQSLDQGLQFLIQYYNGEERAKGNILERFSAQQFPDLHSELNLSSLELGDSALYFCASTREEGGAGYTFGSGTRLTVV.

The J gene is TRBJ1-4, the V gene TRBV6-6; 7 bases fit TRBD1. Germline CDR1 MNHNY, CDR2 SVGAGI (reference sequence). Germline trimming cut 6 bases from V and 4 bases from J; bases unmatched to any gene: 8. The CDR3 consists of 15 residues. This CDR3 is CASRKPGQLNEKLFF. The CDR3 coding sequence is TGTGCCAGCAGGAAACCGGGACAGCTTAATGAAAAACTGTTTTTT.

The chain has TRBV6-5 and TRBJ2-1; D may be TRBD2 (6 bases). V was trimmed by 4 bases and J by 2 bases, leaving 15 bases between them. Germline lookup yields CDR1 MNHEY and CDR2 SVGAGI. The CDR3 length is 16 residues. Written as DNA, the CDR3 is TGTGCCAGCAGTTCCCTGACCGGGACTGCCTACAATGAGCAGTTCTTC. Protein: CASSSLTGTAYNEQFF.

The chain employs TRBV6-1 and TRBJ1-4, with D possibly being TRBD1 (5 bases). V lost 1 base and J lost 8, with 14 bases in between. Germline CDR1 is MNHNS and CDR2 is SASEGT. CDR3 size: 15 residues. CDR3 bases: TGTGCCAGCAGTGAAGGCGGGAGGGGAAGCGAAAAACTGTTTTTT. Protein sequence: CASSEGGRGSEKLFF.

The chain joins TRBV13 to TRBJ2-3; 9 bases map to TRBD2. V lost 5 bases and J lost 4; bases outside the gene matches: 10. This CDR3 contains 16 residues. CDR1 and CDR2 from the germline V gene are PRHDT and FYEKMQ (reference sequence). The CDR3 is CASSPTPREGPDTQYF. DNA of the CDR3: TGTGCCAGCAGCCCAACCCCGCGGGAGGGCCCAGATACGCAGTATTTT.

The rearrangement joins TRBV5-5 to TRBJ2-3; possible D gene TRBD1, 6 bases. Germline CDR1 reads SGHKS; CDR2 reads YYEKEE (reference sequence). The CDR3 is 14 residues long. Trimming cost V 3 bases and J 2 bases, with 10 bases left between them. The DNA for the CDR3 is TGTGCCAGCAGCTATCGGACAGTCACAGATACGCAGTATTTT. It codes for CASSYRTVTDTQYF.

CDR3 amino acids: CASTLRDRDYNEQFF. The DNA of the CDR3 is TGTGCCAGCACCCTCCGGGACAGGGACTACAATGAGCAGTTCTTC. The chain combines TRBV25-1 with TRBJ2-1; 9 bases agree with TRBD1. The germline V gene has CDR1 MGHDK and CDR2 SYGVNS. The trim removed 7 bases at V and 3 bases at J, leaving 7 bases unmatched. The CDR3 has 15 residues.

The CDR3 sequence is CASSTRSGALTDTQYF. CDR3 nucleotide sequence: TGTGCCAGTAGTACAAGGAGCGGGGCCCTCACAGATACGCAGTATTTT. The V call is TRBV19, the J call TRBJ2-3; 7 bases map to TRBD2. CDR3 length: 16 residues. The V gene end was trimmed by 4 bases and the J gene end by 2 bases; junction bases not matched to a gene: 9. Germline lookup yields CDR1 LNHDA and CDR2 SQIVND (reference sequence).

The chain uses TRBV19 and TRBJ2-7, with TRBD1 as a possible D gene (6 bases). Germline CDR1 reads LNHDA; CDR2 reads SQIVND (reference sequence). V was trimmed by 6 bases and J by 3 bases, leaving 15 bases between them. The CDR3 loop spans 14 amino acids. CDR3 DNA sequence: TGTGCCAGTAGCCATCCCGGGACATTCTACGAGCAGTACTTC. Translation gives CASSHPGTFYEQYF.

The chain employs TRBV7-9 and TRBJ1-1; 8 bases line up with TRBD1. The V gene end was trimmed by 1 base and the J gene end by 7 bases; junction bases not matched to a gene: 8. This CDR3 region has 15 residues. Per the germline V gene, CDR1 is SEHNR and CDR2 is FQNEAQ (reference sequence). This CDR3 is CASSLDRGERYEAFF. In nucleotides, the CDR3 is TGTGCCAGCAGCTTAGACAGGGGGGAGAGGTATGAAGCTTTCTTT.